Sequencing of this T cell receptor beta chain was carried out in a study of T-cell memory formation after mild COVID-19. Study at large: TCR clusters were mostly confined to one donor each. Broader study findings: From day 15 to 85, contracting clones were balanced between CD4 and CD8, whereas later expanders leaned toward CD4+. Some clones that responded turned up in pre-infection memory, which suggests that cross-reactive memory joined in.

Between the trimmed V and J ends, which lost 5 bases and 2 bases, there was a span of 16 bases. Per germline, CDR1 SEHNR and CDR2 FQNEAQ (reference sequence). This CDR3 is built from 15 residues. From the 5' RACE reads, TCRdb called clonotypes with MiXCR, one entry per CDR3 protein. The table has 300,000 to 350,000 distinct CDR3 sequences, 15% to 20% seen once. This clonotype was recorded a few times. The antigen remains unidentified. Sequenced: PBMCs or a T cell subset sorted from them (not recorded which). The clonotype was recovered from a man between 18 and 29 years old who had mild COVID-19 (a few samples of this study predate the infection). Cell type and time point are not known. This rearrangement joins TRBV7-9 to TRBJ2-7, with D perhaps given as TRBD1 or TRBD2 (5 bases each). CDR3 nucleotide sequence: TGTGCCAGCAGCAAACGAGGGACCGGCCCCTACGAGCAGTACTTC. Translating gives CASSKRGTGPYEQYF.